The text below deals with one TCR beta chain. V dropped 4 bases and J dropped 1 base, with 9 bases sitting between them. From germline, CDR1 is MGHRA and CDR2 YSYEKL. This CDR3 region has 14 residues. The sample originates from a study of T cell clones after liver transplantation. The repertoire was sequenced with immunoSEQ multiplex PCR; TCRdb's copy has only in-frame clones and lacks some. The table records tens of thousands of clones, roughly 90% of them present only once. The J gene is TRBJ2-3, the V gene TRBV4-1; tentatively, D is TRBD1 or TRBD2 (5 bases each). Here the sequenced sample was CD8+ T cells from blood, taken 12 months after liver transplant. The TCR sequence derives from a human patient who received a liver transplant. Some T cells may have originated in the graft donor. CDR3 sequence reads: CASSLGAGTDTQYF. Written as DNA, the CDR3 is TGCGCCAGCAGCCTCGGGGCGGGCACAGATACGCAGTATTTT.